The sequence of this T cell receptor beta chain was determined in a study of blood T cell repertoires in COVID-19. Clones were read by immunoSEQ multiplex PCR, and TCRdb kept only the in-frame ones, dropping some. The sample holds 250,000 or so clones, roughly 89% seen once. Germline V gene data show CDR1 as LGHDT and CDR2 as YNNKEL (reference sequence). The ends lost 3 bases at V and 3 bases at J; junction bases unmatched: 14. The CDR3 spans 17 residues. The rearrangement joins TRBV3-1 (or the pseudogene TRBV3-2) to TRBJ2-7; TRBD2 aligns across 7 bases. Sample: peripheral blood. The source is a woman aged 60-75 years with COVID-19, enrolled during active disease. The CDR3 coding sequence is TGTGCCAGCAGCCAGGGGTTCGTCCGCGGGGGTGACTACGAGCAGTACTTC. This sequence encodes CASSQGFVRGGDYEQYF.